This T cell receptor (beta chain) derives from a study of tumor-infiltrating lymphocytes in primary liver carcinoma. General study findings and limits: The study used bulk unsorted samples and so did not compare CD4+ and CD8+ repertoires.

A primer in the constant region served to generate TCR beta cDNA from 500 ng of total RNA. Sequencing libraries for TCR beta derived from three nested multiplex PCR rounds that used slightly modified ARM-PCR. Use of TRBV1-TRBV30 forward primers with a C-beta reverse primer characterized the first two PCR rounds, which lasted roughly 11 cycles each. TCRdb reanalysed the multiplex PCR reads using MiXCR and keeps one entry per CDR3 protein. The sample has about 350,000 distinct CDR3 sequences, approximately 65% seen once. This clonotype was counted ten times or more. Its target is not known. Trimming cost V 6 bases and J 4 bases, with 10 bases left between them. The CDR3 length is 13 residues. CDR1 is MNHNY, CDR2 SVGAGI, per germline (reference sequence). For blood RNA, unsorted whole blood served as the source, and germline DNA was extracted too.

The TCR sequence derives from a man aged 40-55 years with primary liver carcinoma and hepatitis B virus infection. The sequenced sample was peripheral blood. The chain employs TRBV6-6 and TRBJ2-1, with D possibly matching TRBD2 (6 bases). The CDR3 DNA reads TGTGCCAGCAGCCGGGACTCTTACAATGAGCAGTTCTTC. It codes for CASSRDSYNEQFF.